This is a list of T cell receptor beta chains from one sample in a study of CD8 T cells in ankylosing spondylitis. TCRdb reprocessed the 5' RACE reads with MiXCR, giving one entry per CDR3 protein. The table lists around 320,000 distinct CDR3 sequences, around 21% of them singletons. Sequencing was carried out using blood, either unsorted or a sorted T cell fraction (not recorded which). All receptors derive from a female donor with ankylosing spondylitis or in good health (not recorded which). The CDR3 runs from the conserved cysteine through the conserved F or W. A D gene is named only where the DNA matches it firmly. Only some rows state a clone size, as once, few, many or a class for expanded clones.

clone_size	v_call	d_call	j_call	cdr3_aa	cdr3_nt
few	TRBV7-9	TRBD1	TRBJ1-4	CASSIRGTNEKLFF	TGTGCCAGCAGCATCAGGGGGACTAATGAAAAACTGTTTTTT
NA	TRBV6-5	NA	TRBJ2-7	CASSFRRESLGEQYF	TGTGCCAGCAGTTTTCGCCGGGAGTCCCTTGGGGAGCAGTACTTC
NA	TRBV28	TRBD1	TRBJ2-7	CASSPGGNYEQYF	TGTGCCAGCAGCCCAGGGGGAAATTACGAGCAGTACTTC
NA	TRBV2	TRBD2	TRBJ2-1	CASSDWTSGLYEQFF	TGTGCCAGCAGTGACTGGACTAGCGGGCTCTATGAGCAGTTCTTC
NA	TRBV2	TRBD2	TRBJ2-1	CASSPTSGRENEQFF	TGTGCCAGCAGTCCAACTAGCGGGAGAGAAAATGAGCAGTTCTTC
NA	TRBV12-3/TRBV12-4	TRBD2	TRBJ2-3	CASSLGPGLAGIGHTDTQYF	TGTGCCAGCAGTTTAGGCCCGGGACTAGCGGGAATAGGGCATACAGATACGCAGTATTTT
NA	TRBV12-3/TRBV12-4	TRBD2	TRBJ2-7	CASSPGRARSLQYF	TGTGCCAGCAGTCCCGGGAGGGCCCGTTCTTTGCAGTACTTC
few	TRBV6-1	TRBD1	TRBJ1-1	CASSLTGVGTEAFF	TGTGCCAGCAGCCTTACAGGGGTGGGCACTGAAGCTTTCTTT
few	TRBV29-1	NA	TRBJ1-1	CSVNYRDSYTEAFF	TGCAGCGTCAACTACAGGGACTCCTACACTGAAGCTTTCTTT
few	TRBV5-4	TRBD2	TRBJ2-1	CASSPGLAGDEQFF	TGTGCCAGCAGCCCGGGACTAGCGGGAGATGAGCAGTTCTTC
NA	TRBV7-8	NA	TRBJ2-1	CASSFGPYNEQFF	TGTGCCAGCAGCTTTGGCCCTTACAATGAGCAGTTCTTC
few	TRBV20-1	TRBD2	TRBJ2-3	CSASVAGARNTQYF	TGCAGTGCTTCTGTAGCGGGCGCTCGGAATACGCAGTATTTT
many	TRBV10-3	TRBD1	TRBJ2-1	CAISEDGTGDNEQFF	TGTGCCATCAGTGAGGACGGGACAGGGGACAATGAGCAGTTCTTC
few	TRBV7-2	NA	TRBJ1-1	CASSLLWDTEAFF	TGTGCCAGCAGCTTACTCTGGGACACTGAAGCTTTCTTT
few	TRBV12-3/TRBV12-4	TRBD1	TRBJ2-5	CASSGDRVETQYF	TGTGCCAGCAGTGGGGACAGGGTAGAGACCCAGTACTTC
few	TRBV6-5	NA	TRBJ1-1	CASSYSGDMNTEAFF	TGTGCCAGCAGTTACTCCGGGGATATGAACACTGAAGCTTTCTTT
few	TRBV10-3	TRBD2	TRBJ2-1	CATMGLGSYNEQFF	TGTGCCACGATGGGACTAGGGTCTTACAATGAGCAGTTCTTC
few	TRBV5-6	NA	TRBJ1-2	CASSLSGAGVYGYTF	TGTGCCAGCAGTCTTTCAGGGGCCGGGGTCTATGGCTACACCTTC
NA	TRBV12-3/TRBV12-4	TRBD2	TRBJ2-7	CASSSLRAGRFNEQYF	TGTGCCAGCAGTTCGCTCCGGGCCGGGAGGTTCAACGAGCAGTACTTC
NA	TRBV4-3	TRBD2	TRBJ2-3	CASSPLLAGGIDTQYF	TGCGCCAGCAGCCCCCTACTAGCGGGAGGCATAGATACGCAGTATTTT
NA	TRBV6-2/TRBV6-3	NA	TRBJ2-3	CASSFTPDTQYF	TGTGCCAGCAGTTTTACCCCAGATACGCAGTATTTT
NA	TRBV12-3/TRBV12-4	NA	TRBJ2-7	CASSAQTGYPYEQYF	TGTGCCAGCAGTGCCCAGACAGGATACCCCTACGAGCAGTACTTC
few	TRBV6-5	TRBD2	TRBJ2-7	CASSYSRAGTSGYEQYF	TGTGCCAGCAGTTACTCGAGAGCCGGGACTAGCGGGTACGAGCAGTACTTC
many	TRBV28	NA	TRBJ1-5	CASRPGTYNQPQHF	TGTGCCAGCAGGCCCGGGACATACAATCAGCCCCAGCATTTT
NA	TRBV20-1	TRBD2	TRBJ2-7	CSAEIAGASYEQYF	TGCAGTGCCGAAATAGCGGGAGCGTCCTACGAGCAGTACTTC
NA	TRBV12-5	NA	TRBJ2-7	CASGIEINYEQYF	TGTGCTAGTGGGATAGAGATCAACTACGAGCAGTACTTC
few	TRBV27	NA	TRBJ1-2	CASSLTGLNYGYTF	TGTGCCAGCAGTTTGACGGGCCTTAACTATGGCTACACCTTC
few	TRBV6-4	NA	TRBJ2-2	CASSDSRGAPIGTGELFF	TGTGCCAGCAGTGACTCCCGGGGGGCGCCGATCGGCACCGGGGAGCTGTTTTTT
once	TRBV5-1	NA	TRBJ2-3	CASSPSEPSTDTQYF	TGCGCCAGCAGCCCCTCGGAGCCGAGCACAGATACGCAGTATTTT
NA	TRBV11-2	TRBD2	TRBJ2-1	CASSLEAGGANEQFF	TGTGCCAGCAGCTTAGAAGCGGGAGGCGCAAATGAGCAGTTCTTC
few	TRBV7-8	NA	TRBJ1-4	CASSLLGRGIRGEKLFF	TGTGCCAGCAGCTTATTGGGGCGGGGAATTCGCGGTGAAAAACTGTTTTTT
NA	TRBV12-3/TRBV12-4	NA	TRBJ2-5	CASTLYSETQYF	TGTGCCAGCACCCTCTACAGCGAGACCCAGTACTTC
few	TRBV20-1	TRBD1	TRBJ1-4	CSARGQSNEKLFF	TGCAGTGCTAGGGGACAGTCTAATGAAAAACTGTTTTTT
NA	TRBV2	NA	TRBJ2-1	CATGVSPNNEQFF	TGTGCCACCGGGGTGTCGCCGAACAATGAGCAGTTCTTC
NA	TRBV7-7	NA	TRBJ2-5	CASSSTTEGETQYF	TGTGCTAGCAGCTCCACGACCGAGGGAGAGACCCAGTACTTC
NA	TRBV20-1	NA	TRBJ1-4	CSARPRLGPNEKLFF	TGCAGTGCTAGGCCGCGGTTGGGTCCTAATGAAAAACTGTTTTTT
NA	TRBV5-4	NA	TRBJ2-7	CASSPDGYEQYF	TGTGCCAGCAGCCCAGACGGGTACGAGCAGTACTTC
NA	TRBV3-1	TRBD2	TRBJ2-7	CASSQELAPTYEQYF	TGTGCCAGCAGCCAAGAACTAGCGCCTACCTACGAGCAGTACTTC
NA	TRBV12-3/TRBV12-4	TRBD1	TRBJ1-2	CASSLPGTVYGYTF	TGTGCCAGCAGTTTACCTGGGACAGTCTATGGCTACACCTTC
NA	TRBV28	NA	TRBJ2-2	CASSLDINTGELFF	TGTGCCAGCAGTTTGGACATAAACACCGGGGAGCTGTTTTTT